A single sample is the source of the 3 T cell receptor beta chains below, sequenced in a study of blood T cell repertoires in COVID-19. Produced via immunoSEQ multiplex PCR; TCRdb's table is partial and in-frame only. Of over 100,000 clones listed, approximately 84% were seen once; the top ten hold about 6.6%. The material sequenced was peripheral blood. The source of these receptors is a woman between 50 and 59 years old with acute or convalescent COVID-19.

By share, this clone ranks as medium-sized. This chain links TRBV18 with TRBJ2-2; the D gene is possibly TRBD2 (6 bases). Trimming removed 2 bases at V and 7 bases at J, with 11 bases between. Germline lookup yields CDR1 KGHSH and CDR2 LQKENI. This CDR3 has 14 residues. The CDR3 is CASSPFGEDGELFF. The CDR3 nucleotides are TGTGCCAGCTCACCATTCGGGGAGGACGGGGAGCTGTTTTTT.

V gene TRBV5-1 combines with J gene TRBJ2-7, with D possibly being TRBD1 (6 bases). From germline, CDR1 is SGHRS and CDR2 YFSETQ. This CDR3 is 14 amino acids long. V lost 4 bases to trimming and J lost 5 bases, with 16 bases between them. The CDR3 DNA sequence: TGCGCCAGCAGCCCTGGTGGGGGCTTGGACGAGCAGTACTTC. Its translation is CASSPGGGLDEQYF. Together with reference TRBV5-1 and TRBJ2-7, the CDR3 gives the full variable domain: KAGVTQTPRYLIKTRGQQVTLSCSPISGHRSVSWYQQTPGQGLQFLFEYFSETQRNKGNFPGRFSGRQFSNSRSEMNVSTLELGDSALYLCASSPGGGLDEQYFGPGTRLTVT.

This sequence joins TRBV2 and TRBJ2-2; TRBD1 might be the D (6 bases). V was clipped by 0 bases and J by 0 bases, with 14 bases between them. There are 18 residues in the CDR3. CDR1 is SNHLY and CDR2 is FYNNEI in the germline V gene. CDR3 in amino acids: CASSEARGRTANTGELFF. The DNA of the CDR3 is TGTGCCAGCAGTGAAGCCAGAGGTAGGACAGCGAACACCGGGGAGCTGTTTTTT. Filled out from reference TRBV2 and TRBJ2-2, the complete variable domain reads EPEVTQTPSHQVTQMGQEVILRCVPISNHLYFYWYRQILGQKVEFLVSFYNNEISEKSEIFDDQFSVERPDGSNFTLKIRSTKLEDSAMYFCASSEARGRTANTGELFFGEGSRLTVL.